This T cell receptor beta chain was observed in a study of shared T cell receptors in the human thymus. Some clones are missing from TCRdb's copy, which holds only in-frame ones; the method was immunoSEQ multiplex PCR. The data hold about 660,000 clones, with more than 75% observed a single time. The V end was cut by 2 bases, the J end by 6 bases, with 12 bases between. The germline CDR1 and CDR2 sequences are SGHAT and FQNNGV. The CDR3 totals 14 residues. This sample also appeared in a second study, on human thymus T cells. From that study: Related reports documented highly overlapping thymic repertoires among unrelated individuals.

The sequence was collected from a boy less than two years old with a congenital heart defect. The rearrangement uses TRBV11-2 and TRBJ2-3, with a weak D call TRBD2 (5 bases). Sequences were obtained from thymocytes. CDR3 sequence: CASSLSSGGDTQYF. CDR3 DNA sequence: TGTGCCAGCAGCTTATCCAGCGGTGGGGATACGCAGTATTTT.